The rows below give T cell receptor beta chains drawn from one sample of a study of cytomegalovirus exposure and HLA in healthy donors. TCRdb keeps only in-frame clones here, not all; method: immunoSEQ multiplex PCR. The repertoire holds about 160,000 clones, with more than 70% as singletons. Sequencing was performed on PBMCs. The receptor set was obtained from a man aged 18 to 35 in good health and CMV-seronegative. Each CDR3 is given with its conserved first and last residue. The D gene is left open where the match is weak. Some rows have no size entry. The others give once, few or many, or a class for an expanded clone.

D	J	V	size	CDR3	DNA
TRBD2	TRBJ2-4	TRBV11-3	-	CASSSREGGNIQYF	TGTGCCAGCAGCTCCCGGGAGGGCGGGAACATTCAGTACTTC
TRBD1	TRBJ2-7	TRBV28	-	CASSTGGTINYEQYF	TGTGCCAGCAGTACAGGGGGGACCATAAACTACGAGCAGTACTTC
TRBD2	TRBJ2-2	TRBV7-6	-	CASSPSGGRSTGELFF	TGTGCCAGCAGCCCGTCGGGGGGGCGTAGCACCGGGGAGCTGTTTTTT
TRBD2	TRBJ2-1	TRBV10-1	-	CASSDPGLAGVGNEQFF	TGCGCCAGCAGTGATCCGGGACTAGCGGGAGTGGGGAATGAGCAGTTCTTC
TRBD1	TRBJ2-5	TRBV19	-	CASRTGTAWGETQYF	TGTGCCAGTAGAACTGGGACAGCCTGGGGGGAGACCCAGTACTTC
TRBD1	TRBJ2-7	TRBV7-2	-	CASSKEQGASYEQYF	TGTGCCAGCAGCAAAGAACAGGGGGCCTCCTACGAGCAGTACTTC
TRBD1	TRBJ2-2	TRBV10-1	-	CASSASGTGKPGELFF	TGCGCCAGCAGTGCCTCCGGGACAGGGAAACCCGGGGAGCTGTTTTTT
TRBD2	TRBJ2-5	TRBV5-1	-	CASSLYGTSEETQYF	TGCGCCAGCAGCTTGTACGGGACTAGCGAAGAGACCCAGTACTTC
-	TRBJ1-2	TRBV7-9	-	CASSLTGPNYGYTF	TGTGCCAGCAGCTTAACAGGGCCTAACTATGGCTACACCTTC
TRBD2	TRBJ2-7	TRBV7-2	-	CASSSVAGAGEQYF	TGTGCCAGCAGCTCGGTAGCGGGAGCAGGAGAGCAGTACTTC
TRBD1	TRBJ1-2	TRBV2	once	CASSEAVHRGFYGYTF	TGTGCCAGCAGTGAAGCGGTTCACAGGGGGTTTTATGGCTACACCTTC
-	TRBJ1-5	TRBV5-3	-	CARSLVRRVNNQPQHF	TGTGCCAGAAGCTTGGTTCGCAGGGTTAACAATCAGCCCCAGCATTTT
-	TRBJ2-1	TRBV5-5	-	CASSLVLAATYNEQFF	TGTGCCAGCAGCTTGGTTTTAGCGGCTACCTACAATGAGCAGTTCTTC
TRBD1	TRBJ1-2	TRBV6-5	-	CASSYHDRANYGYTF	TGTGCCAGCAGTTACCACGACAGGGCAAACTATGGCTACACCTTC
-	TRBJ2-5	TRBV5-1	-	CASSLGSPTNQETQYF	TGCGCCAGCAGCTTGGGATCTCCAACAAACCAAGAGACCCAGTACTTC
-	TRBJ1-1	TRBV2	-	CASSVEAGTEAFF	TGTGCCAGCAGCGTGGAGGCGGGTACTGAAGCTTTCTTT
-	TRBJ1-1	TRBV30	-	CAWSLGAEAFF	TGTGCCTGGAGTCTGGGCGCTGAAGCTTTCTTT
-	TRBJ1-2	TRBV6-5	-	CASSFGEIGYGYTF	TGTGCCAGCAGTTTCGGGGAGATTGGTTATGGCTACACCTTC
-	TRBJ2-5	TRBV5-1	once	CASSLVGRTLQETQYF	TGCGCCAGCAGCTTGGTGGGGAGGACACTTCAAGAGACCCAGTACTTC
-	TRBJ1-1	TRBV6-1	-	CASSGRGGTEAFF	TGTGCCAGCAGTGGTCGGGGGGGGACTGAAGCTTTCTTT
TRBD1	TRBJ1-5	TRBV4-1	-	CASSQEPTGDAQHF	TGCGCCAGCAGCCAAGAGCCCACAGGGGACGCCCAGCATTTT
-	TRBJ1-5	TRBV5-1	-	CASSLSWQKNQPQHF	TGCGCCAGCAGCTTGAGTTGGCAGAAAAATCAGCCCCAGCATTTT
-	TRBJ1-1	TRBV29-1	-	CSVALQGNTEAFF	TGCAGCGTTGCCCTTCAGGGGAACACTGAAGCTTTCTTT
-	TRBJ2-7	TRBV4-1	-	CASSQDEESSRPYEQYF	TGCGCCAGCAGCCAAGATGAGGAGAGCAGCCGACCCTACGAGCAGTACTTC
TRBD1	TRBJ2-3	TRBV5-1	-	CASSRDREGDTQYF	TGCGCCAGCAGCCGGGACAGGGAGGGAGATACGCAGTATTTT
-	TRBJ1-5	TRBV2	-	CASSAGVQPQHF	TGTGCCAGCAGTGCAGGGGTTCAGCCCCAGCATTTT
TRBD2	TRBJ2-7	TRBV7-6	-	CASSPVSGKGHEQYF	TGTGCCAGCAGCCCCGTTAGCGGGAAAGGCCACGAGCAGTACTTC
-	TRBJ2-7	TRBV19	-	CASSPGPEAYEQYF	TGTGCCAGTAGCCCCGGACCGGAGGCCTACGAGCAGTACTTC
-	TRBJ2-3	TRBV9	-	CASGIGGADTQYF	TGTGCCAGCGGCATAGGGGGGGCAGATACGCAGTATTTT
TRBD2	TRBJ2-3	TRBV27	-	CASSWGGTQYF	TGTGCCAGCAGTTGGGGGGGTACGCAGTATTTT
-	TRBJ1-4	TRBV6-1	-	CASSERTWGNNEKLFF	TGTGCCAGCAGTGAACGGACATGGGGTAATAATGAAAAACTGTTTTTT
TRBD1	TRBJ2-4	TRBV5-1	-	CASSLTGGEGIQYF	TGCGCCAGCAGCTTGACAGGGGGAGAGGGCATTCAGTACTTC
-	TRBJ2-3	TRBV27	once	CASSSPSVTQYF	TGTGCCAGCAGTTCCCCGTCGGTTACGCAGTATTTT
-	TRBJ2-1	TRBV27	-	CASETYNEQFF	TGTGCCAGCGAAACATACAATGAGCAGTTCTTC
TRBD1	TRBJ2-7	TRBV9	-	CASSAGTEYEQYF	TGTGCCAGCAGCGCCGGGACAGAGTACGAGCAGTACTTC
-	TRBJ1-3	TRBV6-6	-	CASTLSAFGNTIYF	TGTGCCAGCACCCTCTCTGCGTTTGGAAACACCATATATTTT
TRBD2	TRBJ2-2	TRBV28	-	CASSLSASGGGELFF	TGTGCCAGCAGTTTATCGGCTAGCGGGGGCGGGGAGCTGTTTTTT
TRBD1	TRBJ1-1	TRBV28	-	CASTTGGRRYTEAFF	TGTGCCAGCACTACAGGGGGCAGAAGGTACACTGAAGCTTTCTTT
-	TRBJ1-6	TRBV27	-	CASSLLAGAHSPLHF	TGTGCCAGCAGTTTATTGGCAGGGGCCCATTCACCCCTCCACTTT
TRBD1	TRBJ2-1	TRBV7-6	-	CASSKTGGDNEQFF	TGTGCCAGCAGCAAGACAGGGGGGGACAATGAGCAGTTCTTC
-	TRBJ1-2	TRBV27	-	CASSYRAVGANGYTF	TGTGCCAGCAGCTACAGGGCGGTGGGAGCCAATGGCTACACCTTC
-	TRBJ2-6	TRBV4-1	-	CASSQDRRGSSGANVLTF	TGCGCCAGCAGCCAAGATCGTAGGGGGAGCTCTGGGGCCAACGTCCTGACTTTC
TRBD1	TRBJ2-5	TRBV6-5	-	CASSYSMVGGAETQYF	TGTGCCAGCAGTTACTCGATGGTAGGGGGCGCCGAGACCCAGTACTTC
TRBD2	TRBJ2-3	TRBV29-1	once	CSVHTGGALTDTQYF	TGCAGCGTTCATACGGGGGGGGCGCTTACAGATACGCAGTATTTT
TRBD2	TRBJ2-7	TRBV4-2	-	CASSQVRETSYEQYF	TGTGCCAGCAGCCAAGTGCGGGAGACCTCCTACGAGCAGTACTTC
TRBD1	TRBJ1-5	TRBV2	-	CASSLPGQANQPQHF	TGTGCCAGCAGCCTACCGGGACAGGCTAATCAGCCCCAGCATTTT
-	TRBJ2-2	TRBV19	-	CASSIGQTNTGELFF	TGTGCCAGTAGTATTGGGCAAACGAACACCGGGGAGCTGTTTTTT
-	TRBJ1-3	TRBV7-2	-	CASSPNTPADTIYF	TGTGCCAGCAGCCCTAACACCCCGGCGGACACCATATATTTT
TRBD1	TRBJ2-1	TRBV11-2	-	CASSLGQVDGEQFF	TGTGCCAGCAGCCTGGGACAGGTTGATGGTGAGCAGTTCTTC
-	TRBJ1-5	TRBV6-5	once	CASSYSPGLNQPQHF	TGTGCCAGCAGTTACTCGCCAGGCTTAAATCAGCCCCAGCATTTT
-	TRBJ1-2	TRBV14	-	CASSIRATSGGYTF	TGTGCCAGCAGCATCCGGGCGACCTCGGGGGGCTACACCTTC
-	TRBJ1-1	TRBV27	-	CASSLFPRGTEAFF	TGTGCCAGCAGTTTATTCCCCCGAGGGACTGAAGCTTTCTTT
TRBD2	TRBJ2-1	TRBV19	-	CASSVTSGSGEQFF	TGTGCCAGTAGTGTGACTAGCGGGAGTGGTGAGCAGTTCTTC
TRBD2	TRBJ2-2	TRBV18	-	CASSPTGLAGRTGELFF	TGTGCCAGCTCACCGACGGGACTAGCGGGCAGAACCGGGGAGCTGTTTTTT
-	TRBJ2-3	TRBV5-4	-	CASSSGVGTDTQYF	TGTGCCAGCAGCTCGGGGGTGGGCACAGATACGCAGTATTTT
TRBD1	TRBJ2-5	TRBV6-1	-	CASSDTLTGAEETQYF	TGTGCCAGCAGTGACACGCTGACAGGGGCTGAAGAGACCCAGTACTTC
-	TRBJ2-1	TRBV19	-	CASSQGILDEQFF	TGTGCCAGTTCCCAGGGTATTTTGGATGAGCAGTTCTTC
TRBD2	TRBJ2-3	TRBV6-5	-	CASSVTSGSPDTQYF	TGTGCCAGCAGTGTGACTAGCGGGAGTCCAGATACGCAGTATTTT
TRBD2	TRBJ2-1	TRBV11-2	-	CASSSKTTLGLAGANEQFF	TGTGCCAGCAGCTCCAAAACTACATTGGGACTAGCGGGGGCTAATGAGCAGTTCTTC
-	TRBJ1-2	TRBV6-9	-	CASSSPRDSDGYTF	TGTGCCAGCAGTTCACCCCGGGACTCTGATGGCTACACCTTC